This record covers a single T cell receptor (beta chain). Its antigen is still unknown. The data belong to a study of vaccination effects on CD4 cells after COVID-19. General study points: The study, lacking early post-infection timepoints, had few convalescent patients.

After expansion with viral peptide pools in the ViraFEST assay, antigen-specific CD4+ T cells were sequenced. Culturing for more than 9 days preceded CD4+ T cell isolation. Absence of prior SARS-CoV-2 infection characterized the vaccine recipients, who showed negative nucleocapsid antibodies. A density of around 2 million PBMC per well was used; these cells were cultured with approximately 9.3 IU/ml IL-2 and roughly 10 ug/ml peptides. A half-volume exchange with IL-2 medium occurred on days 3 and 7. Profiled with immunoSEQ multiplex PCR; TCRdb holds only in-frame clones, not every one. Among about 41,000 clones, approximately 80% were seen once, and the ten largest hold about 3%. V shed 1 base and J shed 7 bases, with 8 bases lying between them. The V gene's germline CDR1 is SGHDN and CDR2 FVKESK. CDR3 size: 13 residues.

The material was CD4+ T cells from PBMCs cultured with HCoV-NL63 spike peptides, obtained before COVID-19 vaccination. The chain is built from TRBV14 and TRBJ2-4; D remains ambiguous. This receptor was obtained from a human donor who received a COVID-19 vaccine. CDR3: CASSQGLSNIQYF. The CDR3 DNA reads TGTGCCAGCAGCCAAGGCCTATCCAACATTCAGTACTTC. The full variable domain, its missing parts supplied by reference TRBV14 and TRBJ2-4, is EAGVTQFPSHSVIEKGQTVTLRCDPISGHDNLYWYRRVMGKEIKFLLHFVKESKQDESGMPNNRFLAERTGGTYSTLKVQPAELEDSGVYFCASSQGLSNIQYFGAGTRLSVL.